Presented here are 10 T cell receptor beta chains from one specimen sequenced in a study of T cell clonality in common variable immunodeficiency. The repertoire was sequenced with immunoSEQ multiplex PCR; TCRdb's copy has only in-frame clones and lacks some. The specimen has tens of thousands of clones, none found just once. Sequenced material: peripheral blood mononuclear cells. The origin of the receptors is a person aged 18-70 years in good health.

This clone was recorded at least ten times. The read ends 3 residues before the CDR3 terminus; that terminus is restored from the germline J gene. The chain combines TRBV2 with TRBJ2-1, with 7 positions matching TRBD1. V gave up 10 bases and J gave up 5 bases; unmatched junction bases: 5. The V gene's germline CDR1 is SNHLY and CDR2 FYNNEI. This CDR3 spans 12 amino acids. The CDR3 reads CATGQDDNEQFF. The covered CDR3 bases are TGTGCCACAGGACAGGACGACAATGAG. Full variable domain (rest looked up from reference TRBV2 and TRBJ2-1): EPEVTQTPSHQVTQMGQEVILRCVPISNHLYFYWYRQILGQKVEFLVSFYNNEISEKSEIFDDQFSVERPDGSNFTLKIRSTKLEDSAMYFCATGQDDNEQFFGPGTRLTVL.

In its sample, this clone was seen many times. The read terminates 3 residues ahead of where the CDR3 ends, so the germline J gene completes it. The genes are TRBV6-2 or TRBV6-3 and TRBJ1-5; D gene unclear. Trimming stripped 2 bases from V and 3 bases from J, with 14 bases between. Germline CDR1 and CDR2: MNHEY and SVGEGT. CDR3 length: 16 amino acids. The part of the CDR3 DNA that was read is TGTGCCAGCAGTTACAGGTCCGTCTGGTCCAATCAGCCC. The encoded protein is CASSYRSVWSNQP. The full CDR3 reads CASSYRSVWSNQPQHF.

This clone was detected many times. The missing CDR3 end, 3 residues past where the read stops, is filled in from the germline J gene. V is TRBV29-1 and J is TRBJ2-7, with no clear D. The CDR3 loop spans 12 amino acids. CDR1 and CDR2 (germline): SQVTM, ANQGSEA. The V end was cut by 3 bases, the J end by 5 bases, with 11 bases between. CDR3 sequence reads: CSVDSIANEQYF. The covered CDR3 bases are TGCAGCGTTGACAGTATTGCCAACGAG.

This clone was seen at least ten times. The read falls 3 residues short of the CDR3 end, and the missing part is taken from the germline J gene. The chain combines TRBV20-1 with TRBJ2-1; 7 nucleotides line up with TRBD1. There are 13 residues in the CDR3. Germline V gene sequence: CDR1 DFQATT, CDR2 SNEGSKA (reference sequence). Losses at the gene ends were 5 bases for V and 2 bases for J; bases not matched to a gene: 3. CDR3 loop: CSAQDRTYNEQFF. The sequenced part of the CDR3 DNA is TGCAGTGCTCAGGACAGGACCTACAATGAG.

This clone was found many times. Read data end 3 residues before the CDR3 end; the end is taken from the germline J gene. The gene calls are TRBV5-4 and TRBJ1-6; D gene ambiguous. Germline values: CDR1 SGHNT, CDR2 YYREEE (reference sequence). The CDR3 loop spans 12 amino acids. Between the trimmed V and J ends, which lost 0 bases and 9 bases, there was a span of 4 bases. The chain's CDR3 is CASSLEGSPLHF. CDR3 DNA, as far as it was read: TGTGCCAGCAGCTTGGAAGGTTCACCC.

This clone has a count of ten or more. From the germline J gene comes the end of the CDR3, since the read stops 3 residues before it. The chain carries TRBV4-2 and TRBJ2-1, with D possibly TRBD2 on 7 matching bases. Per germline, CDR1 LGHNA and CDR2 YNFKEQ. The CDR3 length is 16 residues. With 4 bases removed from V and 0 bases from J, the gap between germline ends came to 13 bases. CDR3 sequence: CASSPQRGGSYNEQFF. The covered CDR3 bases are TGTGCCAGCAGCCCTCAAAGGGGGGGCTCCTACAATGAG.

At least ten counts were recorded for this clone. With the read ending 3 residues before the CDR3 end, the germline J gene is used to fill in that end. This chain connects TRBV20-1 to TRBJ1-5, with D hard to call. Per germline, CDR1 DFQATT and CDR2 SNEGSKA (reference sequence). This CDR3 spans 14 amino acids. V was cut by 0 bases and J by 1 base, with 7 bases left in between. The CDR3 protein is CSARENKSNQPQHF. The CDR3 bases that were read are TGCAGTGCTAGAGAGAACAAGAGCAATCAGCCC.

This clone showed up many times. The read stops 3 residues short of the end of the CDR3; the missing end is completed from the germline J gene. The chain employs TRBV7-2 and TRBJ2-5, with 11 bases lining up with TRBD1. Germline loops: CDR1 SGHTA, CDR2 FQGNSA. Trimming took 2 bases from V and 5 from J; bases not matched to a gene: 4. This CDR3 is 15 amino acids long. The sequenced CDR3 bases are TGTGCCAGCAGCTTAACAGGACAGGGGGCCGAGACC. Translated: CASSLTGQGAET. The entire CDR3 protein reads CASSLTGQGAETQYF.

This clone was seen repeatedly, ten times or more. The read is 3 residues too short to cover the CDR3 end, so that end is filled in from the germline J gene. The chain links TRBV13 to TRBJ1-2; 10 bases are shared with TRBD1. Germline loops: CDR1 PRHDT, CDR2 FYEKMQ (reference sequence). The CDR3 extends over 13 amino acids. The CDR3 bases that were read are TGTGCCAGCAGCCCCGGGACAGGGGTTGAC. Residues: CASSPGTGVD. The entire CDR3 protein reads CASSPGTGVDYTF.

In this sample, this clone turned up many times. The CDR3 end lies 3 residues beyond the end of the read and is filled in from the germline J gene. The chain carries TRBV5-1 and TRBJ1-6; a possible D gene is TRBD1 (5 bases). Per the germline V gene, CDR1 is SGHRS and CDR2 is YFSETQ. The CDR3 extends over 14 amino acids. Deletions cut 2 bases from V and 7 bases from J, with 10 bases between. Here the CDR3 reads CASSFQRGNSPLHF. CDR3 bases read: TGCGCCAGCAGCTTCCAGAGGGGAAATTCACCC.